This T cell receptor (beta chain) was identified in a study of cytomegalovirus exposure and HLA in healthy donors. Overall study: An analysis done earlier identified around 100 million unique TCR beta sequences from about 179 million T cells. Overall study results and limits: Later analysis demonstrated an association between a missense DCLRE1C variant and TCR beta V- and J-gene trimming. Sequencing artifact likely explains a cluster of highly shared sequence variants.

The CDR3 loop spans 17 amino acids. Germline CDR1 is SNHLY and CDR2 is FYNNEI. Trimming cost V 6 bases and J 1 base, with 18 bases left between them. A note on this clone: Its target is not known.

A multiplex PCR was run with 60 Vbeta primers and 13 Jbeta primers. Sequencing used immunoSEQ multiplex PCR; TCRdb keeps in-frame clones, though not all of them. The sample holds approximately 90,000 clones; roughly three quarters are singletons and the top ten take roughly 3.7%. The sequence derives from a man aged 30-40 years in good health and CMV-seronegative. The sequencing sample was made of PBMCs. V is TRBV2 and J is TRBJ1-4; D is undetermined. CDR3 residues: CASRAPLIRGTNEKLFF. CDR3 nucleotides: TGTGCCAGCAGGGCTCCCCTTATTCGGGGAACTAATGAAAAACTGTTTTTT. Full variable domain (missing parts from reference TRBV2 and TRBJ1-4): EPEVTQTPSHQVTQMGQEVILRCVPISNHLYFYWYRQILGQKVEFLVSFYNNEISEKSEIFDDQFSVERPDGSNFTLKIRSTKLEDSAMYFCASRAPLIRGTNEKLFFGSGTQLSVL.